The clone carrying this TCR beta chain was counted once. The trim removed 4 bases at V and 5 bases at J, leaving 3 bases unmatched. Germline values: CDR1 LGHDT, CDR2 YNNKEL (reference sequence). CDR3 size: 14 residues. This sample is drawn from a study of blood T cell repertoires in COVID-19. In the study overall: Acute and convalescent COVID-19 samples came from the United States, Italy and Spain.

Some clones are missing from TCRdb's copy, which holds only in-frame ones; the method was immunoSEQ multiplex PCR. The sample carries around 360,000 clones, roughly nine tenths recorded once. The specimen was PBMCs or T cells enriched from blood (not recorded which). V is TRBV3-1 (or the pseudogene TRBV3-2) and J is TRBJ2-5; 11 nucleotides align to TRBD2. This TCR was sampled from a woman under 40 who had recovered from COVID-19. CDR3 nucleotide sequence: TGTGCCAGCAGCCTACTAGCGGGAGTTGAGACCCAGTACTTC. Residues: CASSLLAGVETQYF.